This T cell receptor beta chain was obtained from a study of early T cells in non-severe SARS-CoV-2 infection. Overall study findings and caveats: Using VDJdb, the matching emphasized anti-spike CD8 responses while missing private and CD4 specificities.

V lost 8 bases, J lost 5 bases, and 6 bases stayed unmatched. The CDR3 loop spans 13 amino acids. The germline V gene has CDR1 SGHTA and CDR2 FQGNSA. This clonotype was recorded many times. Its matching antigen is unknown. Using its own MiXCR run on the 5' RACE reads, TCRdb lists one record per CDR3 protein. The sample carries about 80,000 distinct CDR3 sequences, roughly 4.7% recorded once. The clonotype comes from an adult who was a healthcare worker with PCR-confirmed SARS-CoV-2 infection or an uninfected control (not recorded which). This specimen was whole blood, taken at baseline. The chain employs TRBV7-2 and TRBJ2-1, with TRBD2 identical over 7 bases. The CDR3 DNA is TGTGCCAGCTCGGGAGGCATCCACAATGAGCAGTTCTTC. It encodes CASSGGIHNEQFF.